The 26 T cell receptor beta chains below come from one sample, sequenced in a study of cytomegalovirus exposure and HLA in healthy donors. It was with 60 Vbeta and 13 Jbeta primers that the PCR ran. Sequencing was performed with immunoSEQ multiplex PCR; in TCRdb, only in-frame clones are kept and a portion is missing. This table has around 67,000 clones, 55% to 70% appearing once. The specimen was PBMCs. The receptors stem from a woman aged 50 to 60 in good health and CMV-seronegative.

The table lists this clone with a few counts. The gene calls are TRBV20-1 and TRBJ1-1; no clear D gene. This CDR3 comprises 11 residues. Trimming pared 5 bases from V and 6 bases from J, leaving 10 bases between. Germline lookup yields CDR1 DFQATT and CDR2 SNEGSKA (reference sequence). CDR3 nucleotide sequence: TGCAGTGCTCCCGACCGGGCTGAAGCTTTCTTT. This codes for CSAPDRAEAFF.

This chain links TRBV6-5 with TRBJ1-1, with D uncertain. The CDR3 is 13 residues long. The V gene lost 5 bases and the J gene lost 7 bases, with 14 bases spanning the gap. Germline CDR1 and CDR2: MNHEY and SVGAGI. In DNA, the CDR3 is TGTGCCAGCAGTCCCACCCCGGAGAGTGAAGCTTTCTTT. The encoded protein is CASSPTPESEAFF.

The rearrangement uses TRBV28 and TRBJ1-2; 11 bases align to TRBD1. Germline V gene data show CDR1 as MDHEN and CDR2 as SYDVKM. The CDR3 runs 17 residues. J was trimmed by 4 bases and V by 2 bases; bases with no gene match: 9. The CDR3 spells CASSLPRGTGGSYGYTF. For the CDR3, the DNA is TGTGCCAGCAGTTTACCTCGTGGGACAGGGGGATCCTATGGCTACACCTTC.

The table lists this clone with a count of one. The chain combines TRBV4-3 with TRBJ2-3; TRBD2 agrees at 10 bases. This CDR3 spans 16 amino acids. J was trimmed by 6 bases and V by 0 bases; bases with no gene match: 6. Germline values: CDR1 LGHNA, CDR2 YSLEER. The CDR3 is CASSQDHLAGDDTQYF. The DNA for the CDR3 is TGCGCCAGCAGCCAAGATCACCTAGCGGGAGACGATACGCAGTATTTT.

The chain uses TRBV5-4 and TRBJ1-1; 7 nucleotides match TRBD1. J gave up 1 base and V 0 bases, and 3 bases lay outside the gene matches. CDR1 SGHNT and CDR2 YYREEE come from the germline V gene (reference sequence). This CDR3 has 15 amino acids. The CDR3 protein is CASSLAGQQNTEAFF. CDR3 DNA sequence: TGTGCCAGCAGCTTGGCGGGACAGCAGAACACTGAAGCTTTCTTT.

The chain links TRBV15 to TRBJ1-2; D gene uncertain. The CDR3 has 17 residues. Trimming removed 0 bases at V and 3 bases at J, with 17 bases between. Germline CDR1 and CDR2: LNHNV and YYDKDF (reference sequence). The CDR3 DNA sequence: TGTGCCACCAGCAGAGATTTAGCAGACCCTGGCCACTATGGCTACACCTTC. This translates into CATSRDLADPGHYGYTF.

This clone was detected a few times. V gene TRBV6-5 combines with J gene TRBJ2-7; 11 nucleotides match TRBD2. The germline CDR1 and CDR2 sequences are MNHEY and SVGAGI. The CDR3 loop spans 15 amino acids. With V trimmed by 7 bases and J by 2 bases, 7 bases remained unmatched. CDR3 nucleotide sequence: TGTGCCAGCATGGACGGGACTAGCGGAACCTACGAGCAGTACTTC. This sequence encodes CASMDGTSGTYEQYF.

In DNA form, the CDR3 reads TGTGCCAGCAGTGAAATTGAGCAAGTCGGACAGGGGGGCACTGAAGCTTTCTTT. As protein: CASSEIEQVGQGGTEAFF. This sequence joins TRBV25-1 and TRBJ1-1, with 10 nucleotides matching TRBD1. The trim removed 2 bases at V and 4 bases at J, leaving 13 bases unmatched. This CDR3 is 18 amino acids long. CDR1 is MGHDK, CDR2 SYGVNS, per germline. Variable domain in full (rest from reference TRBV25-1 and TRBJ1-1): EADIYQTPRYLVIGTGKKITLECSQTMGHDKMYWYQQDPGMELHLIHYSYGVNSTEKGDLSSESTVSRIRTEHFPLTLESARPSHTSQYLCASSEIEQVGQGGTEAFFGQGTRLTVV.

This clone was seen more than once but under ten times. The V call is TRBV7-9, the J call TRBJ2-1; TRBD1 is a possible D gene (5 bases). Germline CDR1 SEHNR, CDR2 FQNEAQ (reference sequence). V lost 8 bases, J lost 3 bases, and 11 bases lay in between. This CDR3 is 13 amino acids long. The CDR3 is CASSRGHYNEQFF. CDR3 bases: TGTGCCAGCTCCCGCGGACACTACAATGAGCAGTTCTTC.

The chain has TRBV13 and TRBJ1-4, with 10 bases aligning to TRBD1. Trimming at V came to 5 bases and at J to 8 bases, leaving 8 bases not matched to a gene. The CDR3 covers 15 residues. The germline CDR1 and CDR2 sequences are PRHDT and FYEKMQ (reference sequence). The CDR3 DNA reads TGTGCCAGCAGCGGCTCGGGACAGGGGTGGGAAAAACTGTTTTTT. Translated, it gives CASSGSGQGWEKLFF. The whole variable domain, remainder taken from reference TRBV13 and TRBJ1-4, is AAGVIQSPRHLIKEKRETATLKCYPIPRHDTVYWYQQGPGQDPQFLISFYEKMQSDKGSIPDRFSAQQFSDYHSELNMSSLELGDSALYFCASSGSGQGWEKLFFGSGTQLSVL.

V gene TRBV7-9 combines with J gene TRBJ2-1, with 10 nucleotides matching TRBD2. Trimming removed 1 base from V and 2 bases from J; junction bases left unmatched: 5. Germline loops: CDR1 SEHNR, CDR2 FQNEAQ (reference sequence). The CDR3 has 17 amino acids. This chain's CDR3 is CASSLVASGRPYNEQFF. Here the CDR3 DNA reads TGTGCCAGCAGCTTAGTTGCTAGCGGGAGACCCTACAATGAGCAGTTCTTC.

Concerning this clone: The sample contains more than one DNA sequence encoding this CDR3. The rearrangement links TRBV5-1 to TRBJ2-1, with a tentative D call TRBD1 (7 bases). Per germline, CDR1 SGHRS and CDR2 YFSETQ. Trimming removed 0 bases at V and 6 bases at J, with 13 bases between. This CDR3 has 15 residues. The CDR3 protein is CASSLGQGGVNEQFF. The CDR3 bases are TGCGCCAGCAGCTTGGGCCAGGGGGGTGTCAATGAGCAGTTCTTC.

The table lists this clone with a few counts. The chain joins TRBV13 to TRBJ1-2; D is perhaps TRBD1 (6 bases). CDR3 size: 13 residues. V was pared by 3 bases and J by 10 bases, with 15 bases between. The V gene's germline CDR1 is PRHDT and CDR2 FYEKMQ (reference sequence). This CDR3 reads CASSFRTAGAYTF. CDR3 DNA sequence: TGTGCCAGCAGCTTCAGGACAGCTGGGGCCTACACCTTC.

The chain is built from TRBV2 and TRBJ2-1; TRBD2 agrees at 11 bases. CDR3 size: 15 residues. From germline, CDR1 is SNHLY and CDR2 FYNNEI. V was pared by 6 bases and J by 9 bases, with 10 bases of the junction left unmatched. The CDR3 bases are TGTGCCAGCAGCGGCCTAGCGGGAGGAAGGGGTGAGCAGTTCTTC. Protein product: CASSGLAGGRGEQFF.

The chain uses TRBV6-5 and TRBJ2-7; TRBD2 matches 7 bases. The CDR3 is made up of 15 amino acids. V gave up 4 bases and J gave up 0 bases; unmatched junction bases: 6. The germline CDR1 and CDR2 sequences are MNHEY and SVGAGI. As DNA, the CDR3 is TGTGCCAGCAGTTCCCCTGGGGGGGACTCCTACGAGCAGTACTTC. Its translation is CASSSPGGDSYEQYF.

The CDR3 region is CASSEYGLPYEQYF. CDR3 DNA: TGTGCCAGCAGTGAATACGGGTTACCCTACGAGCAGTACTTC. This chain joins TRBV25-1 and TRBJ2-7; D gene uncertain. The germline V gene encodes CDR1 MGHDK and CDR2 SYGVNS. The CDR3 contains 14 residues. Trimming shortened V by 0 bases and J by 2 bases, and 8 bases separated the two germline ends.

The genes are TRBV19 and TRBJ2-1; weak D call: TRBD2 (5 bases). V lost 8 bases and J 6 bases, leaving 8 bases between the germline ends. CDR1 and CDR2 (germline): LNHDA, SQIVND (reference sequence). This CDR3 contains 11 residues. CDR3 nucleotide sequence: TGTGCCAGTGGTCGGGGCAATGAGCAGTTCTTC. It encodes CASGRGNEQFF.

This clone has a handful of counts. The CDR3 here is CASSPGGVGETQYF. CDR3 in DNA: TGTGCCAGCAGCCCTGGAGGGGTCGGGGAGACCCAGTACTTC. The rearrangement uses TRBV11-3 and TRBJ2-5, with D maybe TRBD2 (6 bases). CDR3 length equals 14 residues. V gave up 5 bases and J gave up 5 bases, with 15 bases separating them. From germline, CDR1 is SGHNT and CDR2 YENEEA.

The chain recombines TRBV2 with TRBJ2-7; TRBD2 is a possible D gene (5 bases). CDR1 is SNHLY, CDR2 FYNNEI, per germline. The CDR3 has 14 amino acids. V was shortened by 2 bases and J by 6 bases, with 14 bases between the two germline ends. The CDR3 reads CASSEREGMREQYF. As DNA, the CDR3 is TGTGCCAGCAGTGAACGGGAAGGGATGCGCGAGCAGTACTTC.

The genes are TRBV19 and TRBJ2-2; the D gene is possibly TRBD1 (6 bases). V was pared by 3 bases and J by 4 bases, with 12 bases between. This CDR3 region has 15 residues. Germline V gives CDR1 LNHDA, CDR2 SQIVND (reference sequence). CDR3 coding DNA: TGTGCCAGTAGTATCGGCACAGGGAGCACCGGGGAGCTGTTTTTT. This gives the protein CASSIGTGSTGELFF.

The V gene is TRBV28, the J gene TRBJ2-3; D unclear. The V and J ends lost 2 bases and 6 bases respectively, with 15 bases between them. The CDR3 totals 15 residues. Germline V gene lookup returns CDR1 MDHEN and CDR2 SYDVKM. CDR3 in amino acids: CASSLPPPLFDTQYF. In DNA, the CDR3 is TGTGCCAGCAGTTTACCCCCTCCACTCTTTGATACGCAGTATTTT.

This clone came up a few times. This chain links TRBV2 with TRBJ1-1, with TRBD1 as a possible D gene (5 bases). Trimming removed 6 bases from V and 6 bases from J, with 14 bases in between. Germline lookup yields CDR1 SNHLY and CDR2 FYNNEI. The CDR3 sequence is 13 residues long. The CDR3 nucleotides are TGTGCCAGCAGGGACACCAACTTCCCTGAAGCTTTCTTT. This gives the protein CASRDTNFPEAFF.

The V and J genes are TRBV13 and TRBJ2-7; 13 nucleotides match TRBD2. Germline V CDR1 and CDR2: PRHDT, FYEKMQ (reference sequence). With V trimmed by 5 bases and J by 3 bases, 4 bases remained unmatched. This CDR3 contains 15 residues. The CDR3 DNA sequence: TGTGCCAGCAGCACCCGGACTAGCGGGAGCTACGAGCAGTACTTC. Translation gives CASSTRTSGSYEQYF.

The J gene is TRBJ1-2, the V gene TRBV5-1; D not certain. The CDR3 runs 16 residues. The V end lost 4 bases, the J end lost 0 bases, and 16 bases lay between the germline ends. Per the germline V gene, CDR1 is SGHRS and CDR2 is YFSETQ. Written as DNA, the CDR3 is TGCGCCAGCAGCCCCCGAGGATCGGGTGCTAACTATGGCTACACCTTC. Translating it yields CASSPRGSGANYGYTF.

The J gene is TRBJ1-1, the V gene TRBV19, with 7 bases that match TRBD1. J gave up 1 base and V 6 bases, and 5 bases lay outside the gene matches. The CDR3 extends over 14 amino acids. CDR1 LNHDA and CDR2 SQIVND come from the germline V gene (reference sequence). In nucleotides, the CDR3 is TGTGCCAGTAGAACAGACAGGGCGAACACTGAAGCTTTCTTT. It is translated as CASRTDRANTEAFF.

The V call is TRBV15, the J call TRBJ2-7, with a possible D match to TRBD1 (6 bases). CDR1 is LNHNV, CDR2 YYDKDF, per germline (reference sequence). This CDR3 has 15 amino acids. Trimming cost V 1 base and J 4 bases, with 14 bases left between them. The CDR3 region has the DNA TGTGCCACCAGCAGAGGGCCACAGGACAGTTACGAGCAGTACTTC. Translated: CATSRGPQDSYEQYF.